A selection of T cell receptor beta chains follows, all from one sample in a study of blood T cells in healthy people across ages. Via MiXCR, TCRdb re-called the 5' RACE reads, giving one row per CDR3 protein. The table includes under 1 million distinct CDR3 sequences, under 45% detected once. Material for sequencing was blood. The receptors come from a man aged 60-69 years in good health. The CDR3 runs from the conserved cysteine through the conserved F or W. Fields, in order: CDR3 length, V gene, J gene, CDR3 protein.

>17|TRBV25-1|TRBJ1-5
CASSDSRRRDEGQPQHF
>17|TRBV7-2|TRBJ1-4
CASSLGDRASTKEKLFF
>13|TRBV20-1|TRBJ1-4
CSASDRAREKLFF
>16|TRBV12-3/TRBV12-4|TRBJ2-6
CATQGGARSGANVLTF
>12|TRBV29-1|TRBJ1-1
CSVEIQNTEAFF
>15|TRBV9|TRBJ1-2
CASSPWAGPNYGYTF
>14|TRBV6-1|TRBJ2-5
CASAKGLLQETQYF
>19|TRBV20-1|TRBJ1-5
CSARNRDRGSSTGGQPQHF
>17|TRBV4-3|TRBJ1-4
CASSQDSRGGAFKKLFF
>12|TRBV29-1|TRBJ1-1
CSVATANTEAFF
>15|TRBV7-6|TRBJ1-5
CASSLGAVGNQPQHF
>14|TRBV6-2/TRBV6-3|TRBJ2-7
CASSYSSGGYEQYF
>15|TRBV20-1|TRBJ1-2
CSANPQIGTGVGYTF
>13|TRBV6-5|TRBJ2-7
CAGRTRGRYEQYF
>16|TRBV3-1|TRBJ2-1
CASSQDSATRIDEQFF
>16|TRBV5-1|TRBJ2-5
CASSLESGTGKGTQYF
>17|TRBV7-8|TRBJ2-5
CASSLVGLAGPGETQYF
>12|TRBV6-5|TRBJ2-3
CASSSIQNTQYF
>15|TRBV28|TRBJ1-2
CASRPLGTANYGYTF
>13|TRBV2|TRBJ2-3
CASRETRTDTQYF
>15|TRBV11-3|TRBJ2-5
CASSYPTSLGETQYF
>16|TRBV7-2|TRBJ2-5
CASSLDRVGGQKTQYF
>14|TRBV3-1|TRBJ1-1
CASRKSEGATEAFF
>12|TRBV12-3/TRBV12-4|TRBJ1-2
CASSYRERGYTF
>14|TRBV19|TRBJ1-4
CASNFVGTNEKLFF
>14|TRBV5-1|TRBJ2-5
CASSPGTNQETQYF
>15|TRBV10-3|-
CAITKGGQGAYEQYF
>16|TRBV6-6|TRBJ2-7
CASNDPGQTLSYEQYF
>15|TRBV5-6|TRBJ2-7
CASSSYSGEDYEQYF
>19|TRBV4-1|TRBJ2-1
CASSQRSVASRNNYNEQFF
>13|TRBV29-1|TRBJ1-4
CSVESDRSEKLFF
>13|TRBV20-1|TRBJ2-7
CSARPDRVYEQYF
>16|TRBV5-1|TRBJ2-7
CASSPSPGTHDYEQYF
>14|TRBV7-9|TRBJ2-3
CASSWTSVVDTQYF
>15|TRBV27|TRBJ1-6
CASRQGGAQNSPLHF
>13|TRBV18|TRBJ2-1
CASSQRQGGEQFF
>15|TRBV4-1|TRBJ1-6
CASSQDSQANSPLHF
>15|TRBV7-2|TRBJ2-3
CASSPHLVSTDTQYF
>14|TRBV3-1|TRBJ2-1
CASSHLAGNNEQFF
>17|TRBV28|TRBJ2-4
CASSLRELRGCVNIQYF
>13|TRBV7-2|TRBJ2-7
CASSPLGPYEQYF
>14|TRBV6-1|TRBJ2-3
CASSGRVPTDTQYF
>15|TRBV7-2|TRBJ2-7
CASSFRGQASYEQYF
>15|TRBV4-2|TRBJ2-7
CASSQDRDTNYEQYF
>17|TRBV7-2|TRBJ2-2
CASSVPPGTMNTGELFF
>16|TRBV5-1|TRBJ1-1
CASSLGAGATNTEAFF
>15|TRBV11-2|-
CASSLASGIQETQYF
>16|TRBV24-1|TRBJ2-2
CATSVETSRSIGELFF
>14|TRBV4-2|TRBJ2-1
CASSQDGSLNEQFF
>14|TRBV6-1|TRBJ2-3
CASRLQGGTDTQYF
>14|TRBV20-1|TRBJ2-1
CSGTGTGQIYEQFF
>18|TRBV4-1|TRBJ2-2
CASSPGKTLGGGYGELFF
>14|TRBV7-2|TRBJ2-3
CASSLEGGGDTQYF
>17|TRBV20-1|TRBJ2-7
CSADKPGLAGGTYEQYF
>14|TRBV11-1|TRBJ2-5
CASSLGQFSFEQYF
>17|TRBV4-3|TRBJ2-3
CASSLLAGAPSTDTQYF
>14|TRBV11-2|TRBJ2-5
CASSLVGLKETQYF
>15|TRBV7-9|TRBJ2-7
CASSLGDRGDYEQYF
>17|TRBV27|TRBJ2-5
CAGSTLRLAGDQETQYF